This T cell receptor (beta chain) was observed in a study of Graves' ophthalmopathy and Graves' hyperthyroidism. CDR1 LNHDA and CDR2 SQIVND come from the germline V gene (reference sequence). With V trimmed by 3 bases and J by 7 bases, 7 bases remained unmatched. This CDR3 region has 15 residues. Transcripts of RNA were the source for amplifying TCR beta CDR3 regions. RT-PCR in the first round used HTBI primers; a second-round multiplex PCR followed. In TCRdb, the multiplex PCR reads were re-called with MiXCR into one record per CDR3 protein. The repertoire consists of 1 million to 1.3 million distinct CDR3 sequences, with around a third occurring once and the leading ten covering 11%. Eligible hyperthyroidism cases comprised new diagnoses of under 2 months' duration in individuals aged 18 to 65.

This clonotype was obtained from an adult man with Graves' hyperthyroidism. The chain couples TRBV19 to TRBJ2-7; 12 bases line up with TRBD2. Source material: peripheral blood or thyroid tissue (not recorded which). CDR3 protein: CASSIGMLAGGEQYF. CDR3 DNA: TGTGCCAGTAGTATTGGAATGCTAGCGGGAGGGGAGCAGTACTTC.